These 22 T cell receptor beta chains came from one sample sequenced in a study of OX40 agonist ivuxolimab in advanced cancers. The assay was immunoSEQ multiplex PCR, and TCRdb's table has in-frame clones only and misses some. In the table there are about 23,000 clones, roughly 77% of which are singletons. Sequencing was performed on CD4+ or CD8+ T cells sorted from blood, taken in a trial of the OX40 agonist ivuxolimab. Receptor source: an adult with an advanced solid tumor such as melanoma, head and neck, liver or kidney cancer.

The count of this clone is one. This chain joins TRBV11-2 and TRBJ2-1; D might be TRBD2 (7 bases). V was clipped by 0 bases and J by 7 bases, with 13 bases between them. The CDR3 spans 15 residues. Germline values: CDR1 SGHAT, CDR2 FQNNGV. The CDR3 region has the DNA TGTGCCAGCAGCTTAGATGGGGGGGCTGATAATGAGCAGTTCTTC. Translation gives CASSLDGGADNEQFF. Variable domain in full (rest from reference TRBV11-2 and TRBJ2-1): EAGVAQSPRYKIIEKRQSVAFWCNPISGHATLYWYQQILGQGPKLLIQFQNNGVVDDSQLPKDRFSAERLKGVDSTLKIQPAKLEDSAVYLCASSLDGGADNEQFFGPGTRLTVL.

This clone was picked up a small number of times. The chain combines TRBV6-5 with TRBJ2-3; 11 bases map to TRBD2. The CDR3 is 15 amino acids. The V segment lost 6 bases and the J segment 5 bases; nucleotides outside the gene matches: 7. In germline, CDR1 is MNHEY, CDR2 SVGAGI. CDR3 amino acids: CASSLSGRGGDTQYF. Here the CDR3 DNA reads TGTGCCAGCAGCCTTAGCGGGAGGGGAGGAGATACGCAGTATTTT.

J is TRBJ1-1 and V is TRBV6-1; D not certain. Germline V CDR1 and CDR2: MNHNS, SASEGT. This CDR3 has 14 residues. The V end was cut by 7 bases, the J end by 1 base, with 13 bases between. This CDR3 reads CASINKGRNTEAFF. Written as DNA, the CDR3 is TGTGCCAGCATCAACAAAGGGAGGAACACTGAAGCTTTCTTT.

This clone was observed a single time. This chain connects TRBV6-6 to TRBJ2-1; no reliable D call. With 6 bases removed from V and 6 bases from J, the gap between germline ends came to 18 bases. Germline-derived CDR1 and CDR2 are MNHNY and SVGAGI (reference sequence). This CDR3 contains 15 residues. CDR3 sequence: CASRSRREPANEQFF. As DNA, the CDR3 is TGTGCCAGCAGGTCGCGACGAGAGCCAGCCAATGAGCAGTTCTTC.

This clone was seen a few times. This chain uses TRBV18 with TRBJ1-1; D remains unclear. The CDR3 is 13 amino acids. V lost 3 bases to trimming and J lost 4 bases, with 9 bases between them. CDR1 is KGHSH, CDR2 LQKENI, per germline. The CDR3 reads CASSPDRATEAFF. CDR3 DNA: TGTGCCAGCTCACCGGACCGGGCCACTGAAGCTTTCTTT.

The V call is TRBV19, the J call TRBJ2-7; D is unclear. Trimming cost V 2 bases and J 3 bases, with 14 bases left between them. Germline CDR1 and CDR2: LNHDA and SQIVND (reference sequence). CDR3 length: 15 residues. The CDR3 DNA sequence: TGTGCCAGTAGTATAATTCTAGGCTACCACTACGAGCAGTACTTC. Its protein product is CASSIILGYHYEQYF.

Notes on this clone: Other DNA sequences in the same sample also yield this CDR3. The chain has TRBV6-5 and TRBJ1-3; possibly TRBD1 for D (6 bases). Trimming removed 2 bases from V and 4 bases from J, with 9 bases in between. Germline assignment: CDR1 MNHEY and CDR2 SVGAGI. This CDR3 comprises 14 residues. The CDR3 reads CASSYGGQGNTIYF. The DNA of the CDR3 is TGTGCCAGCAGTTACGGGGGGCAAGGAAACACCATATATTTT.

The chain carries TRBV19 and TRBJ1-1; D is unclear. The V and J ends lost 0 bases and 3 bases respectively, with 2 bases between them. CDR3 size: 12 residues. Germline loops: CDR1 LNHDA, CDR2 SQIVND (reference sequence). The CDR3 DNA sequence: TGTGCCAGTAGTATAGAGGACACTGAAGCTTTCTTT. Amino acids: CASSIEDTEAFF.

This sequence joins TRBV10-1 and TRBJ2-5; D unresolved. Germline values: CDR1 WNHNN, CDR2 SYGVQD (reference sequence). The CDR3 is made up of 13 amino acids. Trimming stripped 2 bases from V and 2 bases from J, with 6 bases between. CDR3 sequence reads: CASSERVQETQYF. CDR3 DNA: TGCGCCAGCAGTGAGAGAGTTCAAGAGACCCAGTACTTC.

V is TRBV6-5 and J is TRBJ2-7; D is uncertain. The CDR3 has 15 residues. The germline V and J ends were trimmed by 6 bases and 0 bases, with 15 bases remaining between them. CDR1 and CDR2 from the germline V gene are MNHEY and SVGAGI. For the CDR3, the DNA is TGTGCCAGCAGGACCGTGGGGATTCCCTCCTACGAGCAGTACTTC. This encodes CASRTVGIPSYEQYF.

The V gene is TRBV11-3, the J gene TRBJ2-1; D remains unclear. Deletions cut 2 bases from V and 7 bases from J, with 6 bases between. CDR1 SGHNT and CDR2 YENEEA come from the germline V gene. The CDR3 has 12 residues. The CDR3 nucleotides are TGTGCCAGCAGCTTAATGGGAAATGAGCAGTTCTTC. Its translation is CASSLMGNEQFF. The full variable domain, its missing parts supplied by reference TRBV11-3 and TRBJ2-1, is EAGVVQSPRYKIIEKKQPVAFWCNPISGHNTLYWYLQNLGQGPELLIRYENEEAVDDSQLPKDRFSAERLKGVDSTLKIQPAELGDSAVYLCASSLMGNEQFFGPGTRLTVL.

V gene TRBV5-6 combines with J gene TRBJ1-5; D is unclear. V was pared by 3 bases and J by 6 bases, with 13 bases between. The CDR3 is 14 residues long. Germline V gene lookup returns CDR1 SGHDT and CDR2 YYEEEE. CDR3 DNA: TGTGCCAGCAGCTCCGGCGGGTTCGGTCAGCCCCAGCATTTT. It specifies CASSSGGFGQPQHF.

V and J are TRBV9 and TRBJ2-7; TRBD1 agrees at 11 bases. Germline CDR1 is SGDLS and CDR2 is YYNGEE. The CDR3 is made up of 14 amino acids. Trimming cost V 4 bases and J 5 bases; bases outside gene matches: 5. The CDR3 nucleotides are TGTGCCAGCAGCAAGGGACAGGGGGTCCACGAGCAGTACTTC. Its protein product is CASSKGQGVHEQYF.

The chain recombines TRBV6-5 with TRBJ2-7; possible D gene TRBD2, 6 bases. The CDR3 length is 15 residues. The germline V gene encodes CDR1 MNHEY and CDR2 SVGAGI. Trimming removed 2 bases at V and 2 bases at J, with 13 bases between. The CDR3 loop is CASSYEGGGPYEQYF. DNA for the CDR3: TGTGCCAGCAGTTACGAAGGAGGAGGGCCCTACGAGCAGTACTTC.

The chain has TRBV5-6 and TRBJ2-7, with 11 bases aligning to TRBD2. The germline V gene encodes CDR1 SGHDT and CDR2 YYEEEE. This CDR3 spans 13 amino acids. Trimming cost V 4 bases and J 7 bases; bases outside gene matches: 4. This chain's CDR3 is CASSGGLAEEQYF. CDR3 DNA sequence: TGTGCCAGCAGCGGGGGACTAGCGGAGGAGCAGTACTTC.

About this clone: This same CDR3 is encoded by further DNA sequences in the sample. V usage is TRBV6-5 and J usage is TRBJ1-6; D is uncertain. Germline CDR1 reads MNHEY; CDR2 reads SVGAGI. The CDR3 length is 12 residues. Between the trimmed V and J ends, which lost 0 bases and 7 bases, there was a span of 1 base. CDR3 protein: CASSYSNSPLHF. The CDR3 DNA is TGTGCCAGCAGTTACTCCAATTCACCCCTCCACTTT.

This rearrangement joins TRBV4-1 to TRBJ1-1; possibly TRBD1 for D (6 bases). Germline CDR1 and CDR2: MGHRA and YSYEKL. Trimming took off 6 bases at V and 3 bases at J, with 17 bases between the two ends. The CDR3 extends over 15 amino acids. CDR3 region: CASRLEGGLDTEAFF. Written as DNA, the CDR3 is TGCGCCAGCAGGCTTGAGGGGGGGCTGGACACTGAAGCTTTCTTT.

This chain's CDR3 is CASRFGTGLTGELFF. The CDR3 DNA follows: TGTGCCAGCAGATTCGGGACAGGGCTCACCGGGGAGCTGTTTTTT. V is TRBV2 and J is TRBJ2-2; 9 nucleotides align to TRBD1. CDR3 size: 15 residues. The junction had 6 bases not matched to a gene; V was cut back by 6 bases and J by 4 bases. The germline CDR1 and CDR2 sequences are SNHLY and FYNNEI.

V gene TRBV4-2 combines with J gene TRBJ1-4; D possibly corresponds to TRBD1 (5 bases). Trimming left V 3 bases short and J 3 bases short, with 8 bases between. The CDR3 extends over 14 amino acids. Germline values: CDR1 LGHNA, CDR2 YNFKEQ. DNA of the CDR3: TGTGCCAGCAGCCATGTAGGGGCTAATGAAAAACTGTTTTTT. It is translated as CASSHVGANEKLFF.

CDR3 bases: TGTGCCAGTGTGGGCGAGACCAAAAACATTCAGTACTTC. Translation: CASVGETKNIQYF. V and J are TRBV19 and TRBJ2-4; no clear D. This CDR3 contains 13 residues. Germline CDR1 and CDR2: LNHDA and SQIVND (reference sequence). Trimming took off 8 bases at V and 2 bases at J, with 10 bases between the two ends.

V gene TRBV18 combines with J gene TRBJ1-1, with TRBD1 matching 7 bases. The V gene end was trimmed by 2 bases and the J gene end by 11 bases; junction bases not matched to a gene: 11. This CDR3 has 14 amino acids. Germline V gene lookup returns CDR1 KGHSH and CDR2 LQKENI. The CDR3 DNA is TGTGCCAGCTCACCAGCGTCGACAGGGAATGTGGCTTTCTTT. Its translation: CASSPASTGNVAFF.

The chain's CDR3 is CASSAGTSTTDTQYF. CDR3 coding DNA: TGTGCCAGCAGCGCCGGGACCAGCACAACAGATACGCAGTATTTT. The chain employs TRBV6-4 and TRBJ2-3; D may be TRBD1 or TRBD2 (5 bases each). Germline loops: CDR1 MRHNA, CDR2 SNTAGT. The CDR3 totals 15 residues. Trimming took off 6 bases at V and 3 bases at J, with 16 bases between the two ends.